Described below is a single T cell receptor (beta chain) sequence and its context. The antigen remains undetermined. This record belongs to a study of response to subunit inactivated influenza vaccine. Study results and caveats: A suggestion made by the authors is that each seasonal influenza vaccination recruits few new T cells.

Trimming removed 2 bases from V and 2 bases from J; junction bases left unmatched: 8. Looked up from germline, CDR1 is MNHEY and CDR2 is SVGAGI. This CDR3 comprises 16 residues. In TCRdb, the RT-PCR reads were re-called with MiXCR into one record per CDR3 protein. The sample has about 480,000 distinct CDR3 sequences, about 10% seen once. V is TRBV6-5 and J is TRBJ2-5; TRBD1 aligns across 7 bases. The source material was PBMCs from blood, sampled roughly 46 days after vaccination. The source of this sequence is a man in his forties or fifties who received an inactivated influenza vaccine. In DNA form, the CDR3 reads TGTGCCAGCAGTTACCCCAACAGGGGCGGACAAGAGACCCAGTACTTC. This sequence encodes CASSYPNRGGQETQYF.